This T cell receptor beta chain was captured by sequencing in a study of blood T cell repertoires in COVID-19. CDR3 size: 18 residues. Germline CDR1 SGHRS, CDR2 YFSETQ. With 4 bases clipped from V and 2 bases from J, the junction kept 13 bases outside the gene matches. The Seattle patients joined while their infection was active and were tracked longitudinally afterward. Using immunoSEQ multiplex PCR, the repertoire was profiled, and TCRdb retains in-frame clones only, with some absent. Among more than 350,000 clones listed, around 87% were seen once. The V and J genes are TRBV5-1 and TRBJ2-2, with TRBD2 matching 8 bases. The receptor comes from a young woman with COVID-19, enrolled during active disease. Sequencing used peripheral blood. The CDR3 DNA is TGCGCCAGCAGCCTTTCACCCAGCGGGGGATCTAACACCGGGGAGCTGTTTTTT. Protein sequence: CASSLSPSGGSNTGELFF.